Below, one TCR beta chain is given with its context. There is no known antigen for this receptor. Per-base quality was not reported, and no clone a single base away is much larger than it. These data come from a study of radiation and T cells in renal cell carcinoma (TCRdb year 2020). In the study overall: TCR beta sequencing covered 50 to 55 samples in total, comprising around 26 tumors and roughly 27 peripheral blood samples. Across all 53 samples, 3.5 million to 4.5 million unique CDR3 nucleotide sequences encoding about 2.4 million unique CDR3 amino acid sequences were identified.

TCR beta libraries were generated from genomic DNA with the immunoSEQ kit, following the manufacturer's recommendations. For library preparation, a first multiplex PCR was performed with proprietary primers, followed by a second PCR in which unique barcodes were added, and bead cleanups were performed after each round. A positive control reaction and a negative control reaction, both provided in the kit, were run with every batch of samples. The final libraries underwent checking on an Agilent 4200 TapeStation D1000 ScreenTape, volumetric pooling, and quantification by qPCR. An Illumina NextSeq500 fitted with a MidOutput 150-cycle cartridge performed the sequencing, running 156 Read1 cycles and 15 Index1 cycles with the kit's custom primers. The pooled library was loaded at 1.0 pM with about 20% PhiX control spiked in. Per the original workflow: The vendor-processed data were analyzed in R, and a clonotype was defined as all T cells that share the same CDR3 nucleotide sequence. For clone abundance analyses, frequencies were normalized to the 10,000 most abundant clones in each sample. Before analysis, public T cell clones were removed, and these numbered fewer than five per sample on average. ImmunoMap was used for dominant motif analysis with the PAM10 matrix, a gap penalty of 30, and a homology threshold of 0.3, and any motif reaching a cumulative frequency of at least 0.01 was considered dominant. Tumor-enriched clonotypes and baseline blood-enriched clonotypes were defined as those with an abundance difference of at least 32-fold between compartments. Tumor-blood repertoire similarity was measured with the Baroni-Urbani and Buser coefficient, and groups were compared using two-tailed Wilcoxon tests in R. TCRdb took over this immuneACCESS table, retaining in-frame rearrangements with V and J assigned. Such tables are incomplete; in checked studies, under half of the missing clones stem from an unresolved V gene, and the remainder is unexplained. V, J and clone size were drawn from that table, and D and trimming were deduced from the DNA. The table for this sample lists approximately 17,000 clones; 50% of them were counted only once. Of the sample, around 43% is held by the ten largest clones.

This sample's time point label indicates: tumor resected at nephrectomy. The treatment or condition label here, explained by the study, means: 15 Gy SBRT to primary tumor, nephrectomy 4 weeks later. The samples were drawn from a clinical trial, where primary renal cell carcinomas were treated with 15 Gy of stereotactic body radiation therapy and then removed by nephrectomy 4 weeks afterward. Renal cell carcinoma with clear cell pathology was present in all patients. Tumor processing involved mechanical dissociation, digestion with collagenase/hyaluronidase at 37 degrees C, handling in gentleMACS C tubes, and storage in liquid nitrogen. Genomic DNA for TCR sequencing was prepared using the QIAamp DNA Blood Mini Kit (Qiagen). Samples were included in the analyses only if all quality control checks were passed. Results the study describes overall, beyond this receptor: No pretreatment tumor biopsies were available, so the baseline intratumoral presence of clonotypes could not be determined. Irradiated tumors showed higher TCR clonality than controls, with the top 100 clonotypes averaging around 54% of the repertoire versus about 45% in nephrectomy-only tumors. Compared with control tumors, irradiated tumors had a greater number of dominant CDR3 motifs, and those motifs took up a bigger portion of the repertoire. Because the trial had a single-armed design, the trial could not examine how radiation dose or scheduling affected the TCR repertoire. Because only small tumor regions of approximately 1 g were available, intratumoral heterogeneity was not captured. In blood, the top tumor clonotypes increased from baseline to 2 weeks after radiation and then shrank by 4 weeks, which suggests a temporary expansion of tumor-resident clones.

This receptor was identified in a woman in her sixties or seventies with renal cell carcinoma. Sequenced material: tumor tissue, taken from a patient whose treatment included radiotherapy and nephrectomy.

CDR3 protein: CSGGKPNTEAFF. The nucleotide sequence reads as follows: TGCAGCGGGGGCAAGCCGAACACTGAAGCTTTCTTT. The chain is assembled from TRBV29-1 and TRBJ1-1; TRBD1 could be the D gene, as 5 bases match. The CDR3, cysteine through phenylalanine, is 12 amino acids long. Only the CDR3 DNA is retained, 36 bases long and in frame from the first base. According to the germline V gene, CDR1 reads SQVTM and CDR2 reads ANQGSEA. A distance of 10 bases separates the germline ends of V and J, which lose 7 bases and 1 base respectively.